This T cell receptor (beta chain) is drawn from a study of shared clonotypes between healthy human individuals. Across the whole study: CD4 naive and CD4 memory each took three plates per donor, while CD8 naive took two and CD8 memory one.

V was cut by 0 bases and J by 5 bases, with 10 bases left in between. The CDR3 extends over 14 amino acids. Per the germline V gene, CDR1 is SGHNT and CDR2 is YENEEA. CD45RA+ naive and CD45RA-negative memory subsets were separated from CD4+ cells. Sequencing was performed with immunoSEQ multiplex PCR; in TCRdb, only in-frame clones are kept and a portion is missing. The sample has 2 million to 2.5 million clones, 93% seen once. Sequenced input: naive CD4+ T cells from PBMCs. This sample's subset: CD45RA+ positively selected. The TCR originated in a man younger than 35 in good health. Some clones in this sample may be carry-over from other donors' samples. This chain connects TRBV11-3 to TRBJ1-1; the D is unclear. The CDR3 sequence is CASSLDSGETEAFF. The CDR3 DNA is TGTGCCAGCAGCTTAGACAGCGGGGAGACTGAAGCTTTCTTT.